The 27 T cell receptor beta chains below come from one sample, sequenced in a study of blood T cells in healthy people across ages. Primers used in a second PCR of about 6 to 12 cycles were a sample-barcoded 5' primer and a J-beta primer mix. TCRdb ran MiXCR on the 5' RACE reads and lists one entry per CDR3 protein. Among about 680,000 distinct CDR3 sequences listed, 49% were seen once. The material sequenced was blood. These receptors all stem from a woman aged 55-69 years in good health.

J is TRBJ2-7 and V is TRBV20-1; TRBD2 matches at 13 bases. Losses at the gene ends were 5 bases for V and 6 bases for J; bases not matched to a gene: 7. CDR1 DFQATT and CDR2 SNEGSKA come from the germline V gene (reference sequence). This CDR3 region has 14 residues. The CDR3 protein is CSAARTSGSSEQYF. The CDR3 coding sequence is TGCAGTGCTGCAAGGACTAGCGGGAGCTCCGAGCAGTACTTC.

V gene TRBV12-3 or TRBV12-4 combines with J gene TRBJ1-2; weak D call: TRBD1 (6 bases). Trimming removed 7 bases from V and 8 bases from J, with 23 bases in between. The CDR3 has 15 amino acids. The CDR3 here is CASTSMAGVVQGYTF. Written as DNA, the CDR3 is TGTGCCAGCACCTCTATGGCAGGGGTAGTACAAGGCTACACCTTC.

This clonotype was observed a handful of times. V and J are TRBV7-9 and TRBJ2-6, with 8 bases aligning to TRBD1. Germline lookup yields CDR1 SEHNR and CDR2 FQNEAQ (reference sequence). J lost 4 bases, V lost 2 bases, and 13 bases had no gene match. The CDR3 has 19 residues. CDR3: CASSLPRTGMGSGANVLTF. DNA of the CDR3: TGTGCCAGCAGCTTACCCCGGACAGGGATGGGTTCCGGGGCCAACGTCCTGACTTTC.

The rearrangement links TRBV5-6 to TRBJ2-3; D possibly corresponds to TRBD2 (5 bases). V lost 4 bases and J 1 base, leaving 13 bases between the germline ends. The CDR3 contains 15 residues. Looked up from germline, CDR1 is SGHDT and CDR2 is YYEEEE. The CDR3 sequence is CASSLSGLRTDTQYF. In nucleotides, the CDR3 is TGTGCCAGCAGCCTCTCAGGACTCCGCACAGATACGCAGTATTTT.

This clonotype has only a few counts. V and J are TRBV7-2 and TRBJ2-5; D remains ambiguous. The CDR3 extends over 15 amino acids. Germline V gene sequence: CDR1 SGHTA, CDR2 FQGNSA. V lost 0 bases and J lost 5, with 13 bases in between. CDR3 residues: CASSLAFSNSETQYF. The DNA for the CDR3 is TGTGCCAGCAGCTTAGCATTTAGTAACTCGGAGACCCAGTACTTC.

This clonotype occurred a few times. CDR3 in DNA: TGCAGCGCCCACCCGGGGACTAGGACCAATGAGCAGTACTTC. As protein: CSAHPGTRTNEQYF. The J gene is TRBJ2-7, the V gene TRBV29-1, with TRBD2 matching 8 bases. The CDR3 is 14 amino acids. Trimming cost V 7 bases and J 7 bases; bases outside gene matches: 15. CDR1 and CDR2 from the germline V gene are SQVTM and ANQGSEA.

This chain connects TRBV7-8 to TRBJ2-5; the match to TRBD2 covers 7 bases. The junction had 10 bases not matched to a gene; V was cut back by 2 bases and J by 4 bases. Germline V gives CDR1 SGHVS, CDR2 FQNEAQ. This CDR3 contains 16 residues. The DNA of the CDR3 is TGTGCCAGCAGCTTATACCGAGCGGGGAGAGGAGAGACCCAGTACTTC. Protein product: CASSLYRAGRGETQYF.

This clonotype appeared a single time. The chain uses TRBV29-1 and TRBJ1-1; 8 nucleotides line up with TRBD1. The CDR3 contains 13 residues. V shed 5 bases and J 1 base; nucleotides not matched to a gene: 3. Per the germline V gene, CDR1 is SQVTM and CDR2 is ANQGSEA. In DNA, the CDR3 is TGCAGCGTTCCGACAGGGGAGAACACTGAAGCTTTCTTT. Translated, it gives CSVPTGENTEAFF. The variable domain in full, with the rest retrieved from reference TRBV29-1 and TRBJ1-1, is SAVISQKPSRDICQRGTSLTIQCQVDSQVTMMFWYRQQPGQSLTLIATANQGSEATYESGFVIDKFPISRPNLTFSTLTVSNMSPEDSSIYLCSVPTGENTEAFFGQGTRLTVV.

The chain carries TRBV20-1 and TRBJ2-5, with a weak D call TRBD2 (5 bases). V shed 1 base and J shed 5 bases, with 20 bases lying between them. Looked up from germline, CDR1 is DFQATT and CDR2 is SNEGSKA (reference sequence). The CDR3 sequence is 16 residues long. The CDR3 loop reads CSARVLADRLQETQYF. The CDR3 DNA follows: TGCAGTGCTAGAGTTCTAGCCGACCGGTTGCAGGAGACCCAGTACTTC.

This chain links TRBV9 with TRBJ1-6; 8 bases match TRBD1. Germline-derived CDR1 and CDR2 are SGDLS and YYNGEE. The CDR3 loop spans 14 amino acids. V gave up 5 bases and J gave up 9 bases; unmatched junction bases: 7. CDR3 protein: CASSAGQGSSPLHF. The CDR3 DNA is TGTGCCAGCAGTGCTGGACAGGGTAGTTCACCCCTCCACTTT.

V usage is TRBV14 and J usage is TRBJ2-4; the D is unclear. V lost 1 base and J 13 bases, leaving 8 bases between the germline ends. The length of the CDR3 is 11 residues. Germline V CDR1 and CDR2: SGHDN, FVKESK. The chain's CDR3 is CASSQGANQYF. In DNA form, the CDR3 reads TGTGCCAGCAGCCAAGGGGCGAACCAGTACTTC.

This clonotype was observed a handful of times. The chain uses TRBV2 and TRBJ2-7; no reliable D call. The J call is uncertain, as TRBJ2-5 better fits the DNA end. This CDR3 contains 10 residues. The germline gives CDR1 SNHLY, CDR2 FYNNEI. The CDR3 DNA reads TGTGCCAGCAGTGTAGAGACCCAGTACTTC. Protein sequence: CASSVETQYF.

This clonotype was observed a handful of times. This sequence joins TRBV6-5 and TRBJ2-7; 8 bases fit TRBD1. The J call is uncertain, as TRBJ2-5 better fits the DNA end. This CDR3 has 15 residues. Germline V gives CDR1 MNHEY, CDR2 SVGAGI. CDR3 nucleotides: TGTGCCAGCAGTTACACCCAGGGGGCGGGAGAGACCCAGTACTTC. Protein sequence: CASSYTQGAGETQYF.

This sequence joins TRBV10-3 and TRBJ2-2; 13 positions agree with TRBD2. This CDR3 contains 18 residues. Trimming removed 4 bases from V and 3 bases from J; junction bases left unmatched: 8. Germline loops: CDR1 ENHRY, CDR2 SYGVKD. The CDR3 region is CAISVWTSGRGDTGELFF. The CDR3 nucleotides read TGTGCCATCAGTGTGTGGACTAGCGGGAGAGGGGACACCGGGGAGCTGTTTTTT.

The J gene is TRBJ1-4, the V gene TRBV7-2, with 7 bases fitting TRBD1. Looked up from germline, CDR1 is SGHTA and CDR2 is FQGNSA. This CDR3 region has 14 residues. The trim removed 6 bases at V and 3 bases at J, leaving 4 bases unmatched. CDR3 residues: CASRRGLANEKLFF. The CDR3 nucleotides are TGTGCCAGCAGGAGGGGGCTGGCTAATGAAAAACTGTTTTTT.

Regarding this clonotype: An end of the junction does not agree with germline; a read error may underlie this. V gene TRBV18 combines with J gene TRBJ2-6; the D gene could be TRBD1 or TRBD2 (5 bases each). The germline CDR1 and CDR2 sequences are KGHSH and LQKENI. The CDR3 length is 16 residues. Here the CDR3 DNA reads TGCGCCAGCTCACTCCGGGACCCTTCTGGGGCCAACGTCCTGACTTTC. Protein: CASSLRDPSGANVLTF.

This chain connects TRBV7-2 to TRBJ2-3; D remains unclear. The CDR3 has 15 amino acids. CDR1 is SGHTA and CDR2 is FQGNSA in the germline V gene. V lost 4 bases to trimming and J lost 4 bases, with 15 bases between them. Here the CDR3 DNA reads TGTGCCAGCAGCTCCGAGGAAGGGCCCTCAGATACGCAGTATTTT. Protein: CASSSEEGPSDTQYF.

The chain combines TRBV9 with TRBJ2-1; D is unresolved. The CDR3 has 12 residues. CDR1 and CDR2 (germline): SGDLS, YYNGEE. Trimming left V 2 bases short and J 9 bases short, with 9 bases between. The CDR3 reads CASSVGVAEQFF. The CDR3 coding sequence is TGTGCCAGCAGCGTTGGAGTAGCTGAGCAGTTCTTC.

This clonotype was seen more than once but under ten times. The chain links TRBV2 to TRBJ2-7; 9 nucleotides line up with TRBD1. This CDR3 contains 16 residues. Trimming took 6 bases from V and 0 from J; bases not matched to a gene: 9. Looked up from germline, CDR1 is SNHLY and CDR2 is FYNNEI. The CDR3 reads CASSLYGQGLSYEQYF. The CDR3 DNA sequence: TGTGCCAGCAGCCTATATGGACAGGGGCTCTCCTACGAGCAGTACTTC.

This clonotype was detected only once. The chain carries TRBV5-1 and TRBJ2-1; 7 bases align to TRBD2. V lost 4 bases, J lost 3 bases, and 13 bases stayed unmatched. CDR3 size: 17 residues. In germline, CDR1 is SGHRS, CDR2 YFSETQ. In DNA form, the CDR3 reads TGCGCCAGCAGCGTGGACCTGGCGGGAGAAGGCTACAATGAGCAGTTCTTC. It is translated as CASSVDLAGEGYNEQFF.

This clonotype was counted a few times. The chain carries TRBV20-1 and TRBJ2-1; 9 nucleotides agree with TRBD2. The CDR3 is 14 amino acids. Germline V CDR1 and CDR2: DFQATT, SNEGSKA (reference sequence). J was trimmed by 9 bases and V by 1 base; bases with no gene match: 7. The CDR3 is CSARVAGALSEQFF. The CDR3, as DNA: TGCAGTGCTAGAGTAGCGGGAGCTTTAAGTGAGCAGTTCTTC.

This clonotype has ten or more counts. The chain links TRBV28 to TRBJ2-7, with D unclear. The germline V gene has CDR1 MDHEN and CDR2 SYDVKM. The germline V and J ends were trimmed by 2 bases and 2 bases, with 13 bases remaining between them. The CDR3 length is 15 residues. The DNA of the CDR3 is TGTGCCAGCAGTTTAAGGTCCGGGCTGGCCTACGAGCAGTACTTC. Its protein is CASSLRSGLAYEQYF.

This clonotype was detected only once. The CDR3: CASSPRTPAKNIQYF. The CDR3, as DNA: TGTGCCAGCTCACCCAGGACCCCGGCCAAAAACATTCAGTACTTC. The chain links TRBV18 to TRBJ2-4, with D hard to call. V was pared by 3 bases and J by 1 base, with 10 bases between. Per germline, CDR1 KGHSH and CDR2 LQKENI. This CDR3 is built from 15 residues.

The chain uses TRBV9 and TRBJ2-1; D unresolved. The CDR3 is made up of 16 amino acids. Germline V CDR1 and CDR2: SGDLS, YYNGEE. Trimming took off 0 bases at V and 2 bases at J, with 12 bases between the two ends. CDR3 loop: CASSVASDGTYNEQFF. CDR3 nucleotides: TGTGCCAGCAGCGTAGCTAGTGACGGTACCTACAATGAGCAGTTCTTC. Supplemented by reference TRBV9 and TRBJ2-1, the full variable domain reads DSGVTQTPKHLITATGQRVTLRCSPRSGDLSVYWYQQSLDQGLQFLIQYYNGEERAKGNILERFSAQQFPDLHSELNLSSLELGDSALYFCASSVASDGTYNEQFFGPGTRLTVL.

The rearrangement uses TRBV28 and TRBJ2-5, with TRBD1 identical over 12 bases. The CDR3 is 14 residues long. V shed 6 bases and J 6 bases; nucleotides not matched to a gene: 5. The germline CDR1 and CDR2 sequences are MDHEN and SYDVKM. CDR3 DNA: TGTGCCAGCAGGGGACAGGGGGCGGTGAAGACCCAGTACTTC. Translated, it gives CASRGQGAVKTQYF.

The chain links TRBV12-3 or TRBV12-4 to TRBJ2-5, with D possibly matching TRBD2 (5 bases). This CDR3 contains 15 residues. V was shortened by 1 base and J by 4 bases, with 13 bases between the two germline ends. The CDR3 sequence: CASSLDPTRAETQYF. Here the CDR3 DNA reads TGTGCCAGCAGTTTAGACCCCACGAGGGCAGAGACCCAGTACTTC.

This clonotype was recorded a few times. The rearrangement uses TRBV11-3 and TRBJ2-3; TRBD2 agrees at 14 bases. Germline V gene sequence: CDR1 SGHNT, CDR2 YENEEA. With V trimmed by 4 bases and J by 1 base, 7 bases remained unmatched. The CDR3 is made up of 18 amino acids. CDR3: CASSSGTSGSFGTDTQYF. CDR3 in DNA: TGTGCCAGCAGCTCCGGGACTAGCGGGAGTTTCGGCACAGATACGCAGTATTTT.